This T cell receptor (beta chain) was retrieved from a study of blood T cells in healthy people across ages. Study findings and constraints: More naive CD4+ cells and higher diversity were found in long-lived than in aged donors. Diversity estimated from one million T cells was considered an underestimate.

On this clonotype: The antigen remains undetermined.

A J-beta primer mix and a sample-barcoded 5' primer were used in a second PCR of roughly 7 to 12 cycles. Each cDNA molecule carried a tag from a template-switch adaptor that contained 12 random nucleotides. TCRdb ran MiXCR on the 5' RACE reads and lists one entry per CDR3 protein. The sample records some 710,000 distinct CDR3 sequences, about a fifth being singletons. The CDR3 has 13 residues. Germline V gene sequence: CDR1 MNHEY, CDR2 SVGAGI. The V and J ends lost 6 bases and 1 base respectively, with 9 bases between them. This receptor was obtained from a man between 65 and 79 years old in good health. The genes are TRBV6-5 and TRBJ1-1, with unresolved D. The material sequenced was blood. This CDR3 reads CASSGFSNTEAFF. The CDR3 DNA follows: TGTGCCAGCAGCGGGTTTTCGAACACTGAAGCTTTCTTT.